This note documents a single T cell receptor beta chain sequence. Its antigen is not identified. TCRdb redid the calling of the 5' RACE reads with MiXCR, one entry per CDR3 protein. The sample lists around 960,000 distinct CDR3 sequences, 9% to 15% occurring once. This sample is drawn from a study of identical twins. Study outcomes and limitations: Analyses based on zero insertions could be partly confounded by invariant MAIT and iNKT cells. A lower insertion count was a feature of abundant cord blood beta clonotypes, with no such feature in memory repertoires.

The trim removed 6 bases at V and 1 base at J, leaving 7 bases unmatched. The CDR3 spans 15 residues. Germline lookup yields CDR1 MNHNS and CDR2 SASEGT. These records were also assigned to another study, of yellow fever vaccine responses in identical twins.

Sequencing used PBMCs. The chain is built from TRBV6-1 and TRBJ2-5, with TRBD2 matching 8 bases. The receptor's source is a woman aged 18-29 years in good health. The CDR3 reads CASSDSGARQETQYF. The CDR3 DNA sequence: TGTGCCAGCAGCGATAGCGGGGCCCGCCAAGAGACCCAGTACTTC.